This T cell receptor beta chain was found in a study of vaccination and CD4 T cells after COVID-19 (dated by TCRdb to the early 2020s). For context, the study as a whole: Convalescent patients had a positive SARS-CoV-2 result on nasal swab PCR, and of these patients, some ten had mild disease and one had severe disease. For stimulating the cultures, overlapping spike peptide pools were used, derived from SARS-CoV-2 as well as from the common cold coronaviruses HCoV-NL63, HCoV-OC43 and HCoV-229E. Control cultures used a CEFX viral epitope pool as positive control, an HIV-1 Nef peptide pool as negative control, or no peptide. Post-COVID blood samples from convalescent patients were collected a median of roughly 100 days after diagnosis, with a range of 35 to 161 days. Three convalescent patients gave samples both early after vaccination (day 14) and late after vaccination (days 161 to 241). Post-vaccine blood samples were collected a median of approximately 77 days after the second vaccine dose, ranging from roughly 13 to 250 days. The spike-specific CD4+ TCR repertoire was compared before and after mRNA vaccination in over nine COVID-19 convalescent patients and a handful of infection-naive healthy vaccine recipients. Each participant got two doses of either the Pfizer-BioNTech BNT162b2 vaccine (n=8) or the Moderna mRNA-1273 vaccine (n=2). The convalescent cohort included six males and four females, with two Hispanic individuals, seven Caucasians, two Asians and one multiracial person.

General findings and caveats noted by the study authors: The median count of SARS-CoV-2-reactive clonotypes went up from around 20 after infection to 35 to 40 after vaccination, although the change was not significant. Among convalescent patients, a median roughly 90% of the SARS-CoV-2-reactive clones seen after vaccination appeared only after vaccination, which suggests priming specific to the vaccine. In convalescent patients, nearly all vaccine-specific clones (304 of 307) were found to be mono-reactive for SARS-CoV-2 spike rather than cross-reactive with common cold coronaviruses. Relatively few convalescent patients were included in the study, and early timepoints after natural infection were not analyzed.

Receptor amplification or capture employed PCR. TCR sequencing of DNA from cultured CD4+ T cells used the Oncomine TCR Beta short-read assay at the Johns Hopkins FTIC core. Genomic DNA was extracted from the cultured CD4+ T cells with the QIAamp micro DNA kit. Oncomine TCR Beta libraries made from cultured CD4+ T cells were pooled using unique dual indexes and sequenced on an Illumina iSeq 100. In the authors' own workflow: Non-productive sequences were filtered out, and CDR3s that did not start with C, did not end with F or W, or were shorter than 7 amino acids were discarded. Antigen-specific clonotypes were identified with the MANAFEST web application by comparing peptide-stimulated wells with reference and other culture wells. Positive clones required FDR below 0.05, an odds ratio above 5, and productive frequency above 0.1% in at least two of three replicate wells. A clonotype was classed as cross-reactive if the clonotype showed significant expansion both in SARS-CoV-2 spike wells and in at least one common cold coronavirus spike condition. CDR3 homology was assessed with Levenshtein distances (stringdist) and unrooted phylogenetic trees (ape) in R version 3.6.1. TCRdb redid the processing of the public reads, applying fastp at Q25 and MiXCR, and retained in-frame beta chains. A single entry per CDR3 protein holds the most common genes and DNA from its merged rows. For this entry, the V and J calls and clone size follow TCRdb and not the study's own pipeline. The sample table lists 15,000 to 20,000 distinct CDR3 sequences, about half of them with a count of one. The leading ten clones occupy about a sixth of the sample.

In the case of this clonotype: Its antigen remains undetermined. No qualities accompany the bases; no much larger clone lies one base away.

From cysteine to phenylalanine, the CDR3 is 11 amino acids long. Only CDR3 DNA remains: 33 bases, in frame from the first base. The CDR1 and CDR2 encoded by the germline V gene are MDHEN and SYDVKM. The V and J ends are trimmed by 5 bases and 6 bases, leaving 2 bases between them. The meaning of the sample's time point label: late sampling 161 to 241 days after vaccination in three convalescent patients. The sample's treatment or condition, from its label and the paper: roughly 10-day PBMC culture with coronavirus spike peptide pools or control peptides (ViraFEST assay). To expand antigen-specific T cells with peptide pools and then pick out the expanded clonotypes through TCR sequencing, the study relied on the ViraFEST assay. Positive SARS-CoV-2 PCR tests in the convalescent patients dated from March to December 2020, before Alpha, Beta and Delta variants emerged in the United States. Each well held 2.2 million or so PBMCs cultured with approximately 9.2 ug/ml peptide pools in IMDM containing around 5.5% human AB serum and 9 to 10 IU/ml IL-2. On days 3 and 7, half of the culture medium was replaced with fresh IL-2-containing medium. CD4+ T cells were isolated after about nine days of culture through negative selection using the EasySep CD4+ T cell isolation kit. Ficoll-Paque Plus gradient centrifugation was used to isolate PBMCs from whole blood, and the isolated PBMCs were then either used fresh or cryopreserved at -140C. In general, triplicate wells were set up for every culture condition.

The sample was CD4+ T cells from blood, cultured in vitro, taken about 7 months after SARS-CoV-2 vaccination. This TCR was recovered from a human donor who had recovered from COVID-19. The rearrangement joined TRBV28 to TRBJ1-6, with the identity of the D gene unclear. The encoded CDR3 is CASSLNSPLHF. The nucleotide sequence reads as follows: TGTGCCAGCAGTCTTAATTCACCCCTCCACTTT.